A single T cell receptor (beta chain) is shown here with its context. The antigen this receptor binds is unknown. Within one base of it there is no much larger clone, and no base qualities were kept. This sample is drawn from a study of control samples from healthy donors and cancer patients (TCRdb year 2020). The CDR3 numbers 15 residues from cysteine through phenylalanine. The only DNA kept is the CDR3, 45 bases in frame from the first base. At the junction V is shortened by 6 bases and J by 0 bases; bases outside the gene matches: 4. Reading the germline V gene gives CDR1 MGHDK and CDR2 SYGVNS. Library prep was done by the immunoSEQ multiplex PCR assay. TCRdb retrieved this table from immuneACCESS and kept in-frame rearrangements only. Not all clones are present; in checked studies, unresolved V genes account for under half, and no reason is known for the remainder. This sample gives around 130,000 clones in total; roughly 90% of them show up just once. 40% of the sample is taken by the ten largest.

The material sequenced was blood. The chain links TRBV25-1 with TRBJ1-3, and TRBD1 aligns with 8 junction nucleotides. The clonotype was recovered from a man aged 45 to 65 in good health. The CDR3: CASSDDRGSGNTIYF. At the DNA level, the sequence is TGTGCCAGCAGCGATGACAGGGGCTCTGGAAACACCATATATTTT.